This T cell receptor beta chain was recorded in a study of blood T cell repertoires in COVID-19. V was cut by 2 bases and J by 2 bases, with 9 bases left in between. In germline, CDR1 is LGHNA, CDR2 YNFKEQ. The CDR3 length is 14 residues. Living in 25 or so US areas, the participants were between 18 and 89 years of age. Symptom resolution, clearance, or two negative PCRs marked donors in Cohort 3 as recovered. Study processing details: Amplification from reference gene primers served as the basis for estimated nucleated cell counts. Clones were sequenced by immunoSEQ multiplex PCR, and TCRdb holds only the in-frame ones, with some missing. V, J and clone size are taken as reported in that table, and D and trimming were inferred from the DNA itself. The table lists about 310,000 clones, roughly 89% of them singletons.

The chain combines TRBV4-2 with TRBJ1-1; tentative D call: TRBD1 (5 bases). The specimen was PBMCs or T cells enriched from blood (not recorded which). This TCR derives from a woman in her twenties or thirties who had recovered from COVID-19. The CDR3 is CASSQPGLNTEAFF. The CDR3 DNA follows: TGTGCCAGCAGCCAACCGGGACTTAACACTGAAGCTTTCTTT.